Sequencing of this T cell receptor (beta chain) was carried out in a study of shared T cell receptors in the human thymus listed by TCRdb under 2021. As for the study more broadly: The study examined how the human thymus generates shared, self-reactive T-cell receptor alpha chains.

As for this clone: Its antigen has not been determined. The record has no base qualities; no much larger clone is one base away.

To prepare the library, the immunoSEQ multiplex PCR assay was applied. TCRdb holds this immuneACCESS table with in-frame rearrangements only. Some clones are missing; in checked studies, unresolved V genes explain under half, and the rest has no known cause. The sample table holds some 640,000 clones, of which approximately 87% were seen once. The ten largest make up under 0.01% of the sample. The sample was also reused in another study, on human thymus T cells. The second publication reports: Immunologically healthy infants undergoing open corrective cardiac surgery for congenital heart defects in Finland were used as donors. The thymus tissue came from surgical resects taken out during corrective cardiac surgery. V and J gene segment usage appeared biased in both thymic and peripheral blood repertoires. Highly overlapping thymic TCR repertoires among unrelated individuals were reported in the related research. The study characterized TCR alpha and beta repertoires from about 8 infant thymus samples and a few related peripheral blood samples. The cohort included six male and two female infants, with donor ages spanning 7 to 244 days. Thymocytes were freed from the tissue by mechanical means and kept at -70 degrees C as pellets of roughly 9.5-31 million cells. A QIAsymphony instrument was used to extract genomic DNA from frozen cell pellets. The immunoSEQ multiplex PCR assay was used to amplify the TCRB and TCRAD loci from a standardized amount of quality-controlled genomic DNA. The amplicons spanned the V(D)J region and were long enough to cover the CDR3 and allow V and J genes to be identified. Through the commercial immunoSEQ service, the amplicons were sequenced on an Illumina platform. Primer bias and sequencing errors were corrected using previously described methods, and TCRAD and TCRB definitions followed the IMGT database. Repertoires were analysed with immunoSEQ Analyzer 3.0 and VDJTools, covering basic statistics, V/J segment usage, diversity estimates, rarefaction and pairwise overlap. To estimate diversity, the Chao1, ChaoE, Efron-Thisted, Shannon and inverse Simpson indices were applied, and diversity was also estimated on datasets down-sampled to the smallest sample. Repertoire overlap was determined by strict matching of CDR3 nucleotide sequence, V gene and J gene, and Jaccard-based multidimensional scaling clustering was applied. On average, thymus samples gave 750,000 to 1,000,000 unique TCRB clonotypes, whereas blood samples gave around 84,000.

This sequence originates from a boy younger than two with a congenital heart defect. Donor details come from another sample of the same person, matched by shared clones. The sequenced sample consisted of thymocytes.

The DNA sequence is as follows: TGTGCCAGCAGCGTAGGTGGGGGGGGCATCTACGAGCAGTACTTC. This gives the protein CASSVGGGGIYEQYF. Recombination connected TRBV14 to TRBJ2-7; matching of 7 bases hints at TRBD2 as the D gene. For CDR1 and CDR2, the germline V gene lists SGHDN and FVKESK. Reading from cysteine to phenylalanine, the CDR3 counts 15 amino acids. This entry keeps only the CDR3 DNA: 45 bases, framed from base 1. Between the V and J ends, shortened by 5 bases and 3 bases respectively, the junction contains 17 bases.